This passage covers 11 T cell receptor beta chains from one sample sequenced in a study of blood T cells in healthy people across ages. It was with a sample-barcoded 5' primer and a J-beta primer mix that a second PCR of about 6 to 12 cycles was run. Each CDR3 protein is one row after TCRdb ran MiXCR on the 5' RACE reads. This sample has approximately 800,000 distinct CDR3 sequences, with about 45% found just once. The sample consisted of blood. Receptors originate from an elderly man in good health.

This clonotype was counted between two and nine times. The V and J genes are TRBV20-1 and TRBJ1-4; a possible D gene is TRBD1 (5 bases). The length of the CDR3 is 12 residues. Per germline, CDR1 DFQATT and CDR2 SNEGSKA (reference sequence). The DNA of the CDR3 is TGCAGCCCATCGGGGCTTGGAGAAAAACTGTTTTTT. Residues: CSPSGLGEKLFF.

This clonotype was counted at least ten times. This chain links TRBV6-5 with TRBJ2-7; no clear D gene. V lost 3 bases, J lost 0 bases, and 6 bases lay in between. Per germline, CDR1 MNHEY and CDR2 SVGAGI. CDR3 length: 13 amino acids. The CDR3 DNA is TGTGCCAGCAGTTATGTGGTCTCCTACGAGCAGTACTTC. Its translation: CASSYVVSYEQYF.

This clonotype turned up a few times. The CDR3, as DNA: TGCGCCAGCAGCTTGGTACGGGAGTCTTACAATGAGCAGTTCTTC. Its protein product is CASSLVRESYNEQFF. The chain links TRBV5-1 to TRBJ2-1; maybe TRBD2 (6 bases). The CDR3 extends over 15 amino acids. The V and J ends lost 0 bases and 4 bases respectively, with 11 bases between them. Germline V gene data show CDR1 as SGHRS and CDR2 as YFSETQ.

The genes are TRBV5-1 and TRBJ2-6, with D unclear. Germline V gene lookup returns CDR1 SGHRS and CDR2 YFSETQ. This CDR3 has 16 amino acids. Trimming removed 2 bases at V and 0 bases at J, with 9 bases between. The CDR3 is CASSFDGNSGANVLTF. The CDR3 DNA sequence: TGCGCCAGCAGCTTTGACGGAAACTCTGGGGCCAACGTCCTGACTTTC.

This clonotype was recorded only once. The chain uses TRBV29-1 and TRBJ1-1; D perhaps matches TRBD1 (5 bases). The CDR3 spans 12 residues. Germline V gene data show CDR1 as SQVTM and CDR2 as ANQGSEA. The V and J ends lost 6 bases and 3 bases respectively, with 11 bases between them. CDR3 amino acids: CSVSWGDTEAFF. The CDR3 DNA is TGCAGCGTGTCGTGGGGGGACACTGAAGCTTTCTTT.

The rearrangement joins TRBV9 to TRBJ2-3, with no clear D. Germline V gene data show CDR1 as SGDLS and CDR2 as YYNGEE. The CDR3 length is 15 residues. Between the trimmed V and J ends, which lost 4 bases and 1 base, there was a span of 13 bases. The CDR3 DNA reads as TGTGCCAGCAGCCCACAGAGCCCTCGCACAGATACGCAGTATTTT. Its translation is CASSPQSPRTDTQYF.

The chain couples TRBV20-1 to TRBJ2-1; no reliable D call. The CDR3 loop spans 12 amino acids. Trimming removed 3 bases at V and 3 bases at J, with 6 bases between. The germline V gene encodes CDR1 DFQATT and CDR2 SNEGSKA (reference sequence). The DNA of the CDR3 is TGCAGTGCTAGCGGCGGCTACAATGAGCAGTTCTTC. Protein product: CSASGGYNEQFF.

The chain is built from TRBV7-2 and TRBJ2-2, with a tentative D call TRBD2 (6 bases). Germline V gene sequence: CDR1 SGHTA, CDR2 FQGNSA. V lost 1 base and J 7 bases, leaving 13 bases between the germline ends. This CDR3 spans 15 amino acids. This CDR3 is CASSLGLGVSGELFF. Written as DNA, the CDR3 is TGTGCCAGCAGCTTAGGACTAGGGGTTAGCGGGGAGCTGTTTTTT.

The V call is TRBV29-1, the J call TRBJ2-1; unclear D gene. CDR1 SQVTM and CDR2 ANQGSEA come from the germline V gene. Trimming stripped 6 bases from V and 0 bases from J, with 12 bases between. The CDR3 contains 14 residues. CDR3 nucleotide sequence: TGCAGCGTGGTCGGACGGAGCTCCTACAATGAGCAGTTCTTC. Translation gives CSVVGRSSYNEQFF.

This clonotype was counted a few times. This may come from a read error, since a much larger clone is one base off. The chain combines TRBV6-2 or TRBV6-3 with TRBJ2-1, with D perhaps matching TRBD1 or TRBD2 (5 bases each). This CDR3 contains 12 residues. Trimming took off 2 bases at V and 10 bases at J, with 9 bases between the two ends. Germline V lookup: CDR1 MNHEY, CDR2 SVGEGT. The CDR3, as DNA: TGTGCCAGCAGTTACGGGACCTACGAGCAGTTCTTC. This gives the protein CASSYGTYEQFF.

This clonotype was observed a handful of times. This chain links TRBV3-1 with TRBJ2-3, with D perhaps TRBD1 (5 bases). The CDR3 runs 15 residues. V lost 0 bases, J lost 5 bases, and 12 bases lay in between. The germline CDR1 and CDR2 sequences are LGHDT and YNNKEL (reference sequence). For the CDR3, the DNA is TGTGCCAGCAGCCAAGATAGGGGTGTAAGAGATACGCAGTATTTT. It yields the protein CASSQDRGVRDTQYF.